The 12 T cell receptor beta chains given below trace back to one sample, sequenced in a study of CD8 T cells in ankylosing spondylitis. Notes on the study in general: The study identified a TCR beta motif of several highly homologous variants that appeared characteristic of ankylosing spondylitis blood.

Their cognate antigens are unknown. TCRdb called the 5' RACE reads again in MiXCR, with one record for every CDR3 protein. The data hold roughly 700,000 distinct CDR3 sequences, with about 20% observed a single time. The specimen sequenced was blood, either unsorted or a sorted T cell fraction (not recorded which). The receptors were sampled from a male donor with ankylosing spondylitis.

Only a few counts were recorded for this clonotype. The chain has TRBV5-6 and TRBJ2-1; D not resolved. This CDR3 is 12 amino acids long. V dropped 3 bases and J dropped 3 bases, with 4 bases sitting between them. CDR1 is SGHDT and CDR2 is YYEEEE in the germline V gene. The CDR3: CASSSHYNEQFF. The CDR3 DNA reads TGTGCCAGCAGCTCCCACTACAATGAGCAGTTCTTC.

This clonotype was found a few times. The chain combines TRBV5-1 with TRBJ2-1; 7 positions agree with TRBD2. The V gene end was trimmed by 0 bases and the J gene end by 6 bases; junction bases not matched to a gene: 6. CDR1 is SGHRS, CDR2 YFSETQ, per germline. There are 15 residues in the CDR3. The CDR3 nucleotides are TGCGCCAGCAGCTTGGACCCGGGGGGAACCAATGAGCAGTTCTTC. It yields the protein CASSLDPGGTNEQFF.

The V and J genes are TRBV19 and TRBJ2-1; D is unclear. The CDR3 runs to 14 residues. The V gene's germline CDR1 is LNHDA and CDR2 SQIVND (reference sequence). Trimming took 10 bases from V and 0 from J, leaving 13 bases between them. Here the CDR3 reads CATANGNSYNEQFF. CDR3 sequence (DNA): TGTGCCACCGCAAACGGAAACTCCTACAATGAGCAGTTCTTC. Filled out from reference TRBV19 and TRBJ2-1, the complete variable domain reads DGGITQSPKYLFRKEGQNVTLSCEQNLNHDAMYWYRQDPGQGLRLIYYSQIVNDFQKGDIAEGYSVSREKKESFPLTVTSAQKNPTAFYLCATANGNSYNEQFFGPGTRLTVL.

The chain carries TRBV20-1 and TRBJ1-1, with 8 bases that match TRBD1. Germline CDR1 is DFQATT and CDR2 is SNEGSKA (reference sequence). Germline trimming cut 5 bases from V and 5 bases from J; bases unmatched to any gene: 10. This CDR3 comprises 14 residues. Here the CDR3 DNA reads TGCAGTGCTGGGACAGGTGGGGTTCTGACTGAAGCTTTCTTT. As protein: CSAGTGGVLTEAFF.

V usage is TRBV20-1 and J usage is TRBJ1-5; D is unclear. V lost 1 base, J lost 2 bases, and 9 bases lay in between. CDR1 is DFQATT, CDR2 SNEGSKA, per germline (reference sequence). This CDR3 comprises 14 residues. This chain's CDR3 is CSARGAPGNQPQHF. CDR3 nucleotides: TGCAGTGCTAGAGGGGCGCCGGGCAATCAGCCCCAGCATTTT.

The rearrangement uses TRBV7-2 and TRBJ2-7; D is undetermined. Per the germline V gene, CDR1 is SGHTA and CDR2 is FQGNSA. V lost 1 base to trimming and J lost 0 bases, with 10 bases between them. The CDR3 sequence is 15 residues long. This CDR3 reads CASSLGAVSSYEQYF. The CDR3 region has the DNA TGTGCCAGCAGCTTAGGGGCGGTTAGCTCCTACGAGCAGTACTTC.

The chain combines TRBV5-1 with TRBJ2-7, with D perhaps matching TRBD1 (6 bases). The CDR3 length is 12 residues. Germline V gene lookup returns CDR1 SGHRS and CDR2 YFSETQ. The V end was cut by 7 bases, the J end by 7 bases, with 15 bases between. Here the CDR3 DNA reads TGCGCCAGCCGAGGGACACCTGGGGAGCAGTACTTC. It yields the protein CASRGTPGEQYF.

The CDR3 loop is CASSLRTGENEKLFF. The CDR3 bases are TGTGCCAGCAGCTTACGGACAGGGGAGAATGAAAAACTGTTTTTT. V and J are TRBV7-9 and TRBJ1-4; 9 positions agree with TRBD1. From germline, CDR1 is SEHNR and CDR2 FQNEAQ (reference sequence). The CDR3 consists of 15 residues. V gave up 2 bases and J gave up 5 bases; unmatched junction bases: 3.

This clonotype showed up just a few times. CDR3 protein: CASSSLTESTEAFF. CDR3 nucleotide sequence: TGCGCCAGCAGCTCCTTGACTGAAAGCACTGAAGCTTTCTTT. The gene calls are TRBV5-1 and TRBJ1-1; D unclear. The CDR3 contains 14 residues. V was cut by 3 bases and J by 4 bases, with 13 bases left in between. The V gene's germline CDR1 is SGHRS and CDR2 YFSETQ.

The chain uses TRBV4-3 and TRBJ2-5, with a weak D call TRBD2 (7 bases). V dropped 0 bases and J dropped 1 base, with 12 bases sitting between them. Germline V gene data show CDR1 as LGHNA and CDR2 as YSLEER. The CDR3 length is 16 residues. DNA of the CDR3: TGCGCCAGCAGCCAAGATGGGGGGGGCCTCCAAGAGACCCAGTACTTC. Translating it yields CASSQDGGGLQETQYF.

This clonotype was observed at least ten times. The chain combines TRBV2 with TRBJ1-5; TRBD1 matches 7 bases. V gave up 6 bases and J gave up 1 base; unmatched junction bases: 6. The CDR3 runs to 15 residues. CDR1 and CDR2 (germline): SNHLY, FYNNEI. CDR3 loop: CASRGPGQSNQPQHF. CDR3 nucleotides: TGTGCCAGCAGAGGCCCGGGACAGAGCAATCAGCCCCAGCATTTT.

Note on this clonotype: Relative to the germline gene, one junction end is altered; a read error may explain this. In DNA, the CDR3 is TGCTGTGCTAGAAAACCCGGGACTAGCGGGAGCAATGAGCAGTTCTTC. It codes for CCARKPGTSGSNEQFF. The V and J genes are TRBV20-1 and TRBJ2-1; 14 nucleotides agree with TRBD2. Per germline, CDR1 DFQATT and CDR2 SNEGSKA (reference sequence). There are 16 residues in the CDR3.